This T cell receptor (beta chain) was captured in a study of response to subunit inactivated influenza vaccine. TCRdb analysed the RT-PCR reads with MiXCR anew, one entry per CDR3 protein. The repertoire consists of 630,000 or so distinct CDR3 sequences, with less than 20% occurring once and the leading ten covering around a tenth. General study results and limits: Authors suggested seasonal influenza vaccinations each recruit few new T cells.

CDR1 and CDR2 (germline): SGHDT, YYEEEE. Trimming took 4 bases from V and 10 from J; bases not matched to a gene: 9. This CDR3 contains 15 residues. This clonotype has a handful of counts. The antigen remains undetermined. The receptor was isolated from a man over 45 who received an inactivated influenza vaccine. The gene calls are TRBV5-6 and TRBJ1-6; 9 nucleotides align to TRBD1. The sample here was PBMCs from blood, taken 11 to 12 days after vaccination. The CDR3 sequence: CASSEGTGIGSPLHF. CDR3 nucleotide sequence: TGTGCCAGCAGCGAAGGGACAGGGATAGGATCACCCCTCCACTTT. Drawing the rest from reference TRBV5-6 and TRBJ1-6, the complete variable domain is DAGVTQSPTHLIKTRGQQVTLRCSPKSGHDTVSWYQQALGQGPQFIFQYYEEEERQRGNFPDRFSGHQFPNYSSELNVNALLLGDSALYLCASSEGTGIGSPLHFGNGTRLTVT.